This T cell receptor beta chain was identified during a study of brain T cells in children with intractable seizures (dated by TCRdb to the early 2020s). Concerning the study at large: Resected brain tissue from about 48 pediatric epilepsy surgery cases was initially screened for immune gene transcripts with a NanoString immunology panel. Among the approximately twelve selected surgery cases, pre-surgery blood was additionally sequenced for eight, leaving four cases with brain tissue only.

With respect to this clone: The antigen this receptor binds is unknown. No base qualities exist here, and no much larger clone lies one base off it.

Via the germline V gene, CDR1 is SGHAT and CDR2 FQNNGV. Counted from cysteine to phenylalanine, this CDR3 has 12 amino acids. Here the CDR3 DNA is all that survives: 36 bases in frame from base 1. A distance of 8 bases separates the germline ends of V and J, which lose 2 bases and 6 bases respectively. Points the paper makes about the study in general: Sequencing depth differed between pre- and post-surgery blood, so clones missing from the pre-surgery sample may reflect undersampling. Viral specificity was inferred only from CDR3 sequence similarity, and patients' HCMV serostatus was unknown.

The intended sense of this specimen's time point label: blood from clinic visit 5 months post-surgery; TSC patient then seizure free. The surgery cases with the highest brain T cell transcript signatures were chosen for TCR beta chain sequencing of brain tissue, and also of blood when blood was available. Before surgery, patients had received at least one anti-epileptic drug. The TCR-sequenced patients were children whose drug-resistant epilepsy was caused by tuberous sclerosis complex, focal cortical dysplasia, Rasmussen encephalitis or hemimegalencephaly. Bulk genomic DNA was isolated from unsorted brain tissue and whole blood using the Monarch genomic DNA purification kit. The immunoSEQ assay was used to generate TCR beta chain sequences from genomic DNA. The source study handled its data this way. Any CDR3 sequence that did not begin with the conserved framework cysteine at position 104 was removed by hand. To get clonality, the normalized Shannon's Diversity Index was subtracted from one, giving values from 0 (maximal diversity) to 1 (oligoclonal). Chi-squared comparison-of-proportions tests were used to check whether the frequency of the same CDR3 differed between samples, for example brain versus blood. Public clonotypes were identified through searches of immuneACCESS, and similarity to known antiviral clonotypes was evaluated with the VDJdb browser. Sourced from immuneACCESS, this table was stored by TCRdb with only in-frame sequences that have V and J called. A share of the clones is absent; for the studies checked, an unresolved V gene accounts for under half, and the remainder has no known explanation. The V and J calls and clone size come from that table; D and trimming were worked out from the DNA. The sample table records about 340,000 clones; 93% of these occur just once. The top ten hold roughly 5.7% of the sample.

This TCR was sampled from a boy under two years old with tuberous sclerosis and intractable seizures. This specimen was peripheral blood, taken approximately 5 months after surgery. The sequence joins TRBV11-2 to TRBJ2-7; the D gene is tentatively TRBD1 or TRBD2, each matching 5 bases. The DNA is as follows: TGTGCCAGCAGCTTATGGGGGAGCGAGCAGTACTTC. Translation gives CASSLWGSEQYF.